This passage covers 2 T cell receptor beta chains from one sample sequenced in a study of metastatic and nonmetastatic thyroid tumors. TCRdb re-called the PCR reads through MiXCR. Of over 50,000 clones detected, 25% to 30% appear once; the ten largest clones hold roughly 15%. The entire patient cohort was treatment-naive prior to thyroid surgery. What was sequenced was blood. The origin of the receptors is a female donor with papillary thyroid cancer or a benign thyroid nodule (not recorded which). Some clones in this sample may be carry-over from other donors' samples.

This clone was detected only a few times. The J gene is TRBJ1-2, the V gene TRBV6-5; D not resolved. V lost 2 bases and J 5 bases, leaving 12 bases between the germline ends. Looked up from germline, CDR1 is MNHEY and CDR2 is SVGAGI. The CDR3 extends over 14 amino acids. CDR3 nucleotides: TGTGCCAGCAGTTACATCGGGAATAAGTATGGCTACACCTTC. Translating it yields CASSYIGNKYGYTF.

This clone was seen a few times. V is TRBV25-1 and J is TRBJ2-3; D tentatively reads TRBD1 or TRBD2 (5 bases each). V shed 10 bases and J shed 1 base, with 15 bases lying between them. CDR3 length: 14 residues. The germline CDR1 and CDR2 sequences are MGHDK and SYGVNS. CDR3 DNA sequence: TGTGCCACCAGAGGTAGAGGGGGCACAGATACGCAGTATTTT. As protein: CATRGRGGTDTQYF.